Listed below are T cell receptor beta chains from one sample, sequenced in a study of sequential checkpoint blockade in melanoma. Sequencing was performed with immunoSEQ multiplex PCR; in TCRdb, only in-frame clones are kept and a portion is missing. Altogether 15,000 or so clones are present, more than 85% being singletons, with the ten largest covering under 25%. The specimen was CD8+ T cells sorted from blood (inferred from file names), collected from a patient given nivolumab and ipilimumab in sequence. The source of these receptors is a human donor with melanoma. CDR3s include the opening cysteine and the closing phenylalanine or tryptophan. Each record gives: CDR3 length, V gene, CDR3 protein.

length: 15; V: TRBV28; CDR3: CASRSGQGMNTEAFF
length: 20; V: TRBV2; CDR3: CASRQGASSRSSVLPYEQYF
length: 13; V: TRBV6-6; CDR3: CASSSSRSDGYTF
length: 16; V: TRBV4-2; CDR3: CASSQAPRSSYNEQFF
length: 16; V: TRBV7-9; CDR3: CASSPRGSPPNTEAFF
length: 15; V: TRBV18; CDR3: CASSPPSGRRDEQYF
length: 17; V: TRBV30; CDR3: CAWTAPMTGVYNSPLHF
length: 16; V: TRBV15; CDR3: CATSLGSGSRFYEQYF
length: 16; V: TRBV4-3; CDR3: CASSQGQGGRNEKLFF
length: 13; V: TRBV7-2; CDR3: CASSWGQGYEQYF
length: 13; V: TRBV5-1; CDR3: CASSWGQGNGYTF
length: 14; V: TRBV6-5; CDR3: CASSYGGQAVEAFF
length: 15; V: TRBV9; CDR3: CASSVSPGGNTEAFF
length: 14; V: TRBV2; CDR3: CASSYPTGGQPQHF
length: 14; V: TRBV4-1; CDR3: CASSQTPSYNEQFF
length: 16; V: TRBV7-2; CDR3: CASSLELVGGFYEQYF
length: 12; V: TRBV7-9; CDR3: CASSPWAAEQYF
length: 15; V: TRBV27; CDR3: CASSSPGAGVYEQYF
length: 16; V: TRBV28; CDR3: CASSLMTGGARSPLHF
length: 16; V: TRBV30; CDR3: CAWSVGQPLGRQPQHF
length: 13; V: TRBV19; CDR3: CGHRDTSSYEQYF
length: 14; V: TRBV2; CDR3: CASCRDSLNSPLHF
length: 12; V: TRBV6-6; CDR3: CASSYTGYGYTF
length: 14; V: TRBV5-6; CDR3: CASSRGQGPYGYTF
length: 15; V: TRBV6-5; CDR3: CASSYKGKANYGYTF
length: 16; V: TRBV5-1; CDR3: CASSLVGTGRNTEAFF